The clone carrying this TCR beta chain was counted a single time. What it binds is not known. This sample stems from a study of cytomegalovirus exposure and HLA in healthy donors. The PCR used 60 Vbeta and 13 Jbeta primers. Sequencing was performed with immunoSEQ multiplex PCR; in TCRdb, only in-frame clones are kept and a portion is missing. This table holds 20,000 to 30,000 clones, approximately 79% found once. Broader study findings: Based on reports, TCR beta sequences accurately predicted HLA-A and HLA-B alleles for most subjects. Rates of TCR association differed by HLA locus in a later analysis, with DRB1 highest and HLA-C lowest. On later analysis, the bulk of CMV-associated TCR beta chains appeared to be HLA-restricted. Later examination showed HLA-associated TCR beta chains had greater clonal expansion than equally common others.

V gave up 2 bases and J gave up 5 bases; unmatched junction bases: 6. Looked up from germline, CDR1 is LGHNA and CDR2 is YSLEER. This CDR3 contains 15 residues. This chain links TRBV4-3 with TRBJ2-3, with 8 bases fitting TRBD1. Sequencing input: PBMCs. The sequence came from a male donor in good health and CMV-seronegative. The CDR3 DNA follows: TGCGCCAGCAGCCAATCAGCAGGGGGCGTAGATACGCAGTATTTT. It is translated as CASSQSAGGVDTQYF.